This record concerns one TCR beta chain sequence. This receptor's antigen is unknown. No much larger clone exists at a distance of one base, and base qualities are not known. From its cysteine to its phenylalanine, the CDR3 spans 16 amino acids. Of the read, only the CDR3 DNA is kept; its 48 bases are in frame from base 1. From a lookup of the germline V gene, CDR1 and CDR2 are SGHTA and FQGTGA. The germline ends are 19 bases apart after V is trimmed by 5 bases and J by 6 bases. These data belong to a study of blood T cell repertoires in COVID-19 (dated by TCRdb to 2020 to 2022). A note on the overall study: Samples from collaborators originated in the United States, Italy and Spain and spanned both the acute and convalescent phases of COVID-19. The prospective study material was composed of cDNA or gDNA derived from T cells, B-cell-depleted T cells, or PBMCs. Deeply sampled blood TCRbeta repertoires from subjects exposed to, actively infected with, or recovered from COVID-19 were included in the dataset. The repertoires were made available in a free public database intended to serve as a resource for research on the immune response to SARS-CoV-2. The samples were drawn from the first 160 participants of the ongoing ImmuneRACE study and from 1,254 subjects provided by 6 global collaborators. Nearly every sample came with metadata listing a de-identified subject ID, COVID-19 status, age in years and sex. Where available, HLA class I and class II types were taken from metadata supplied by the sample provider and were not determined by assay-based typing. What the research found in general, with its limitations: The amount of clinical and demographic metadata varied by source and participant and was provided uncurated.

TCRbeta CDR3 regions were amplified from genomic DNA by means of the immunoSEQ Assay, a bias-controlled multiplex PCR. On the authors' methods: Within the assay, amplification of reference gene primers was used to estimate how many nucleated cells each sample contained. To quantify the absolute abundance of each unique TCRbeta CDR3 rearrangement, sequence reads were collapsed and filtered. For each sample, productive Simpson clonality was calculated as the square root of Simpson's diversity index across productive rearrangements. Here the immuneACCESS table is served through TCRdb, limited to in-frame sequences with V and J called. Missing clones are a known gap in these copies; in checked studies unresolved V genes cover under half, and the rest lacks a known reason. Clone size and V and J calls were adopted from that table, with D and trimming inferred from the DNA. The table for this sample lists 250,000 or so clones; around 90% of them were counted only once. Jointly, the top ten make up about 1.3% of the sample.

The collaborating institutions used their own protocols to collect whole blood in K2EDTA tubes. For TCRbeta analysis, collaborators shipped samples in one of three forms: frozen whole blood, isolated PBMCs, or DNA extracted from either of those sample types. Recombination connected TRBV7-3 to TRBJ2-2, with a tentative D gene TRBD1 over 6 matching bases. This clonotype was obtained from an elderly man with acute or convalescent COVID-19. The sequencing sample was made of peripheral blood. The DNA reads as follows: TGTGCCAGCAGCCCCCGGGACAACGAAAGGCCCGGGGAGCTGTTTTTT. This encodes CASSPRDNERPGELFF.